These 9 T cell receptor beta chains originate from one sample sequenced in a study of T-cell memory formation after mild COVID-19. A single record per CDR3 protein comes from TCRdb applying MiXCR to the 5' RACE reads. This sample yields around 190,000 distinct CDR3 sequences, of which roughly 20% are seen a single time; roughly 3.7% belongs to the top ten. Source material: PBMCs or a T cell subset sorted from them (not recorded which). The receptors come from a man younger than 35 who had mild COVID-19 (a few samples of this study predate the infection). Cell type and time point are not known.

The rearrangement joins TRBV7-6 to TRBJ2-2; 7 nucleotides line up with TRBD2. V trimming: 5 bases; J trimming: 4 bases; junction bases outside the gene matches: 10. Germline CDR1 and CDR2: SGHVS and FNYEAQ. The CDR3 covers 16 residues. The CDR3: CASSITGTTLTGELFF. In DNA, the CDR3 is TGTGCCAGCAGCATTACCGGGACTACCCTCACCGGGGAGCTGTTTTTT.

This clonotype occurred a few times. The chain uses TRBV5-5 and TRBJ1-2; D is possibly TRBD1 (5 bases). V lost 5 bases, J lost 8 bases, and 16 bases lay in between. Germline V gives CDR1 SGHKS, CDR2 YYEKEE (reference sequence). This CDR3 has 13 amino acids. CDR3 sequence (DNA): TGTGCCAGCAGTTACGGGACGAGGAAGGGCTACACCTTC. It translates to CASSYGTRKGYTF.

This clonotype was observed at least ten times. The chain recombines TRBV7-9 with TRBJ1-1; D is unresolved. V dropped 4 bases and J dropped 0 bases, with 12 bases sitting between them. The germline V gene has CDR1 SEHNR and CDR2 FQNEAQ (reference sequence). CDR3 length: 15 residues. The DNA for the CDR3 is TGTGCCAGCAGCTCCCCTAGGGCCGTGAACACTGAAGCTTTCTTT. Its translation is CASSSPRAVNTEAFF.

The table lists this clonotype with a few counts. The V gene is TRBV25-1, the J gene TRBJ2-1, with D perhaps TRBD1 (5 bases). Germline lookup yields CDR1 MGHDK and CDR2 SYGVNS. The CDR3 length is 12 residues. V was cut by 2 bases and J by 10 bases, with 9 bases left in between. The CDR3 DNA follows: TGTGCCAGCAGTGAAGCCGACAGAGAGCAGTTCTTC. Translation gives CASSEADREQFF.

Concerning this clonotype itself: At one boundary the junction diverges from the germline segment, which might be a read error. This chain connects TRBV7-8 to TRBJ1-5; D gene unclear. The CDR3 length is 13 residues. The V gene's germline CDR1 is SGHVS and CDR2 FQNEAQ. CDR3 residues: CASSLAGNQPKHF. The CDR3 nucleotides are TGTGCCAGCAGCTTAGCAGGTAATCAGCCCAAGCATTTT.

This clonotype was observed a few times. CDR3 sequence (DNA): TGTGCCAGCAGCTCGCGGCAGGGTTATATCGGCTACACCTTC. It specifies CASSSRQGYIGYTF. This rearrangement joins TRBV11-2 to TRBJ1-2; the D gene is possibly TRBD1 (5 bases). The germline gives CDR1 SGHAT, CDR2 FQNNGV. V lost 4 bases and J lost 8, with 17 bases in between. CDR3 size: 14 residues.

The sample holds a few counts of this clonotype. This chain connects TRBV7-2 to TRBJ2-2; 7 nucleotides agree with TRBD1. The length of the CDR3 is 16 residues. V shed 5 bases and J 4 bases; nucleotides not matched to a gene: 10. Germline lookup yields CDR1 SGHTA and CDR2 FQGNSA. CDR3 DNA: TGTGCCAGCAGCCACGCCCGGACAGGTCCCACCGGGGAGCTGTTTTTT. This gives the protein CASSHARTGPTGELFF.

The chain is built from TRBV11-3 and TRBJ2-5, with a possible D match to TRBD1 (5 bases). This CDR3 region has 13 residues. Trimming shortened V by 3 bases and J by 4 bases, and 9 bases separated the two germline ends. CDR1 is SGHNT, CDR2 YENEEA, per germline. The CDR3 nucleotides are TGTGCCAGCAGCTTCAGCAGGGTAGAGACCCAGTACTTC. Translated, it gives CASSFSRVETQYF.

The chain joins TRBV20-1 to TRBJ1-1, with D tentatively TRBD1 (6 bases). The CDR3 loop spans 14 amino acids. The germline V gene encodes CDR1 DFQATT and CDR2 SNEGSKA (reference sequence). V lost 3 bases and J 1 base, leaving 12 bases between the germline ends. This CDR3 is CSARPGAWNTEAFF. The DNA for the CDR3 is TGCAGTGCTAGGCCAGGGGCCTGGAACACTGAAGCTTTCTTT.